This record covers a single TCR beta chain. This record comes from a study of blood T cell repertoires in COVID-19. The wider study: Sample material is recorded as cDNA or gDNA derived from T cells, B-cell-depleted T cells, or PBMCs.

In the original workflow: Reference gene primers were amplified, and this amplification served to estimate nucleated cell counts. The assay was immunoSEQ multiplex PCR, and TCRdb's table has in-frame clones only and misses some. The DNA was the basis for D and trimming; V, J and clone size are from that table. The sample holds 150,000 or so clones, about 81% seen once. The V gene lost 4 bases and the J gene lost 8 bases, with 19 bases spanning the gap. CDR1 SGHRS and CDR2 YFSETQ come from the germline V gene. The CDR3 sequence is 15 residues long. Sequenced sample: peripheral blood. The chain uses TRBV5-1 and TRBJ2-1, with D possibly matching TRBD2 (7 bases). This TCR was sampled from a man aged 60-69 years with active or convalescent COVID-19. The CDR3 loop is CASSPSGGASHEQFF. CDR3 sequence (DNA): TGCGCCAGCAGCCCGAGTGGGGGGGCTTCTCATGAGCAGTTCTTC.